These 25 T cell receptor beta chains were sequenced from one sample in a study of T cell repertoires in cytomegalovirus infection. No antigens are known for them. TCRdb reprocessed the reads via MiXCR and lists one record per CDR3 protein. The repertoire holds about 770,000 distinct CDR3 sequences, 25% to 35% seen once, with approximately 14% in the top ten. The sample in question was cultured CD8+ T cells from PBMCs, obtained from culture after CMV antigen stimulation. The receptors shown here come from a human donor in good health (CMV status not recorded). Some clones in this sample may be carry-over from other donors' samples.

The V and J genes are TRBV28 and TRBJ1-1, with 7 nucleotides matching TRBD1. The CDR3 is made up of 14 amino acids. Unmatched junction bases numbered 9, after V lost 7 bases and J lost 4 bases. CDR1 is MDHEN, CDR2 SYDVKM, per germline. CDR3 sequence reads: CASMEEGARTEAFF. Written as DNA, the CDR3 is TGTGCCAGCATGGAGGAGGGGGCTCGCACTGAAGCTTTCTTT.

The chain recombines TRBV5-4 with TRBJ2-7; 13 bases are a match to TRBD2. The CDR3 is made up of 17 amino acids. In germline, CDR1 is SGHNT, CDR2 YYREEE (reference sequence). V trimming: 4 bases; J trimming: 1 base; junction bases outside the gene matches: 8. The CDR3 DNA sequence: TGTGCCAGCAGCCTGGGACTAGCGGGGCCTTTATCCTACGAGCAGTACTTC. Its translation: CASSLGLAGPLSYEQYF.

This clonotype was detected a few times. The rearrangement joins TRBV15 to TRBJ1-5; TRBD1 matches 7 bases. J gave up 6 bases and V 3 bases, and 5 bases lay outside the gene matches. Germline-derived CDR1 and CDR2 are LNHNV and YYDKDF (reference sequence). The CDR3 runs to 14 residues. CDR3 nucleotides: TGTGCCACCAGCAGTTCCTCAGGGGGTCAGCCCCAGCATTTT. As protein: CATSSSSGGQPQHF.

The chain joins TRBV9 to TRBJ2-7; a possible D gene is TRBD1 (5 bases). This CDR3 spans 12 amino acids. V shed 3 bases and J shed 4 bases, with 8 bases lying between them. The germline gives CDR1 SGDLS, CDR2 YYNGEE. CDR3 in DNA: TGTGCCAGCAGCGCACAGGAGTACGAGCAGTACTTC. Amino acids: CASSAQEYEQYF.

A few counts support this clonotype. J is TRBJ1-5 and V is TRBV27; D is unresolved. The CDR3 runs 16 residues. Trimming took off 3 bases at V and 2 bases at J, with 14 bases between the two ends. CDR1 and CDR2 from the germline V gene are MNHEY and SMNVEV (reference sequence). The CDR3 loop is CASSFSTATGNQPQHF. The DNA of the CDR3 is TGTGCCAGCAGTTTCTCCACAGCTACTGGCAATCAGCCCCAGCATTTT.

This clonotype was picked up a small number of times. The CDR3 DNA reads as TGTGCCAGCTCGGGGCTAGCGGGGCCTAGGGGCGAGCAGTACGTC. Residues: CASSGLAGPRGEQYV. V is TRBV6-2 or TRBV6-3 and J is TRBJ2-7, with 9 positions matching TRBD2. Germline CDR1 MNHEY, CDR2 SVGEGT. The CDR3 runs 15 residues. V was pared by 8 bases and J by 6 bases, with 14 bases of the junction left unmatched.

CDR3 in amino acids: CASSPRADSRSGYTF. Here the CDR3 DNA reads TGTGCCAGCAGCCCGAGGGCCGACAGCCGTAGTGGCTACACCTTC. The chain employs TRBV5-6 and TRBJ1-2; D possibly corresponds to TRBD1 (5 bases). The CDR3 totals 15 residues. The germline V gene has CDR1 SGHDT and CDR2 YYEEEE. Trimming took 4 bases from V and 7 from J, leaving 20 bases between them.

The CDR3 reads CASSLWDRGSGNTIYF. The CDR3 region has the DNA TGTGCCAGCAGCTTATGGGACAGGGGCTCTGGAAACACCATATATTTT. The chain recombines TRBV7-9 with TRBJ1-3, with 10 bases that match TRBD1. Germline values: CDR1 SEHNR, CDR2 FQNEAQ (reference sequence). This CDR3 is 16 amino acids long. The trim removed 2 bases at V and 0 bases at J, leaving 1 base unmatched.

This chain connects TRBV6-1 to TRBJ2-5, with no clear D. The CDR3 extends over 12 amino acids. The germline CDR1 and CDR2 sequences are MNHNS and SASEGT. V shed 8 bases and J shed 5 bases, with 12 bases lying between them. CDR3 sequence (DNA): TGTGCCAGCGTGGGCAGGTTGGAGACCCAGTACTTC. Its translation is CASVGRLETQYF.

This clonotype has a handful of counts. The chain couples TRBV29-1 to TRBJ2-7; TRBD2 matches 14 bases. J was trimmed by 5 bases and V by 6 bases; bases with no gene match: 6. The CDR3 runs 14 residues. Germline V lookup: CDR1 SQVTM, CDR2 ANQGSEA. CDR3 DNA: TGCAGCGTGACTAGCGGGGGGGCCGGGGACGAGCAGTACTTC. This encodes CSVTSGGAGDEQYF.

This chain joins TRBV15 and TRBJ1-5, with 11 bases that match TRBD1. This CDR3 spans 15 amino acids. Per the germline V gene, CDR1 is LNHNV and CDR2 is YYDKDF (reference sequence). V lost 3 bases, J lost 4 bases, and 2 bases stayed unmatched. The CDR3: CATSRGQGGNQPQHF. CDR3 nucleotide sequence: TGTGCCACCAGCAGGGGACAGGGGGGGAATCAGCCCCAGCATTTT.

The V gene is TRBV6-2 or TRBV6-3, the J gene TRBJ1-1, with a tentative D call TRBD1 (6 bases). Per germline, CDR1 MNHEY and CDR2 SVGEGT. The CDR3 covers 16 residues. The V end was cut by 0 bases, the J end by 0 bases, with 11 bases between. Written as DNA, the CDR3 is TGTGCCAGCAGTTACTCGAGGGACACCATGAACACTGAAGCTTTCTTT. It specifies CASSYSRDTMNTEAFF.

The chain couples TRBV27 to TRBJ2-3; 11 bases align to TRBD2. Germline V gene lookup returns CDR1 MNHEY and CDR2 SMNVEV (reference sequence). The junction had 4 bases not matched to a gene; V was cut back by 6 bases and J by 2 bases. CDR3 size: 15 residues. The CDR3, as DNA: TGTGCCAGCAGAAAACTAGCGGGGGTCACAGATACGCAGTATTTT. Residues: CASRKLAGVTDTQYF.

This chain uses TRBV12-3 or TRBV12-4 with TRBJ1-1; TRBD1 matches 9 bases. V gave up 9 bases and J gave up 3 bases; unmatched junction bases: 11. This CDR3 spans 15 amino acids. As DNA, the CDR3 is TGTGCCAGTAATTCACCGGGACAGGGAGACACTGAAGCTTTCTTT. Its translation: CASNSPGQGDTEAFF.

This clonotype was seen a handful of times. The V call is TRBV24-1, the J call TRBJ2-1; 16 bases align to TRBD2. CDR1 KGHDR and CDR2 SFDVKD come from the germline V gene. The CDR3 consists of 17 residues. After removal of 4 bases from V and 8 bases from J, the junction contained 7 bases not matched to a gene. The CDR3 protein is CATSDPGTSGGADEQFF. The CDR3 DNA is TGTGCCACCAGTGACCCCGGGACTAGCGGGGGGGCAGATGAGCAGTTCTTC.

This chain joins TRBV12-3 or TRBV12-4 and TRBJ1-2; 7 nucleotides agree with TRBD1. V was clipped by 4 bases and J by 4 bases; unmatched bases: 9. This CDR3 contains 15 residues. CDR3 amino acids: CASSSVSAGGYGYTF. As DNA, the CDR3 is TGTGCCAGCAGTTCAGTATCGGCAGGGGGCTATGGCTACACCTTC.

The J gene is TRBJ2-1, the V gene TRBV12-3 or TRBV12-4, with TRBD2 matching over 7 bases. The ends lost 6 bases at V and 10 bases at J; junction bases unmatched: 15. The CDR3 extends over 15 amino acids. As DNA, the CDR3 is TGTGCCAGCAGACCTGAGTGGGAGCGGGGAAGGGAGCAGTTCTTC. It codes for CASRPEWERGREQFF.

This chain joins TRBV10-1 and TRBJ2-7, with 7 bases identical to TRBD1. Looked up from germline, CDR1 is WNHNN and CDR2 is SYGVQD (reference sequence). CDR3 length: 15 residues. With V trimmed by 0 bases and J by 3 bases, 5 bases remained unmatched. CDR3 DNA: TGCGCCAGCAGTGAGTCGACAGGGAGCAACTACGAGCAGTACTTC. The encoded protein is CASSESTGSNYEQYF.

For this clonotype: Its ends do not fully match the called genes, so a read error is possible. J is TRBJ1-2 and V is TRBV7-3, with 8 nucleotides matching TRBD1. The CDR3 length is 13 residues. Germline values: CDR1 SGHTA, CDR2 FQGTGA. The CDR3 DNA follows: TGTGCCAGCAGCGAGACAGGGGACTACGGCTACACCTTC. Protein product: CASSETGDYGYTF.

The CDR3 nucleotides read TGTGCCAGCAGCTACTCCGTTGGGGGGTATGAAAAACTGTTTTTT. Its protein is CASSYSVGGYEKLFF. This chain links TRBV7-6 with TRBJ1-4; D is perhaps TRBD1 (5 bases). Germline V gives CDR1 SGHVS, CDR2 FNYEAQ. This CDR3 comprises 15 residues. Trimming took off 4 bases at V and 6 bases at J, with 15 bases between the two ends.

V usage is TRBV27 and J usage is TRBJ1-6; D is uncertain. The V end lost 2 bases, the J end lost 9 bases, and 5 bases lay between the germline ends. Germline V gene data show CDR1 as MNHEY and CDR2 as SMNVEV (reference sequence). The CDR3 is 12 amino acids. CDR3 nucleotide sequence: TGTGCCAGCAGTTTAATAGGTTCACCCCTCCACTTT. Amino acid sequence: CASSLIGSPLHF.

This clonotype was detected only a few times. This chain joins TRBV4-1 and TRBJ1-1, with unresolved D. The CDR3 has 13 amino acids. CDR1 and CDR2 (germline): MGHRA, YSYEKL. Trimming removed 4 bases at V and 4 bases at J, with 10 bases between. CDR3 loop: CASSRRIVTEAFF. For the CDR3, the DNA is TGCGCCAGCAGCCGGAGGATAGTCACTGAAGCTTTCTTT.

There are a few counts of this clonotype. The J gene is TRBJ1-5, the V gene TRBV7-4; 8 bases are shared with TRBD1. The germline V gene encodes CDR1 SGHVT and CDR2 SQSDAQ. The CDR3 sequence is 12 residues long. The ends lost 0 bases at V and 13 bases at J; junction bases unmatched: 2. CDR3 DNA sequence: TGTGCCAGCAGCTTAGCCGGACAGGGACAGCATTTT. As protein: CASSLAGQGQHF.

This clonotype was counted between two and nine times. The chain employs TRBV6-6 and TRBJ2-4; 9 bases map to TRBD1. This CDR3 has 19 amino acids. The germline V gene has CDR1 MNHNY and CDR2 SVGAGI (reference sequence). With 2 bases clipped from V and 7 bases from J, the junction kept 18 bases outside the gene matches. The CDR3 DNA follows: TGTGCCAGCAGTTACCCACCGGGACAGGGTGAAGAGGACCCGAACATTCAGTACTTC. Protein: CASSYPPGQGEEDPNIQYF.

DNA for the CDR3: TGCGCCAGCAGCCCGATGACAGGGGCGATCTCCTACAATGAGCAGTTCTTC. It codes for CASSPMTGAISYNEQFF. The rearrangement links TRBV5-1 to TRBJ2-1, with TRBD1 identical over 8 bases. J lost 0 bases, V lost 4 bases, and 9 bases had no gene match. The CDR3 is 17 amino acids. Germline lookup yields CDR1 SGHRS and CDR2 YFSETQ.